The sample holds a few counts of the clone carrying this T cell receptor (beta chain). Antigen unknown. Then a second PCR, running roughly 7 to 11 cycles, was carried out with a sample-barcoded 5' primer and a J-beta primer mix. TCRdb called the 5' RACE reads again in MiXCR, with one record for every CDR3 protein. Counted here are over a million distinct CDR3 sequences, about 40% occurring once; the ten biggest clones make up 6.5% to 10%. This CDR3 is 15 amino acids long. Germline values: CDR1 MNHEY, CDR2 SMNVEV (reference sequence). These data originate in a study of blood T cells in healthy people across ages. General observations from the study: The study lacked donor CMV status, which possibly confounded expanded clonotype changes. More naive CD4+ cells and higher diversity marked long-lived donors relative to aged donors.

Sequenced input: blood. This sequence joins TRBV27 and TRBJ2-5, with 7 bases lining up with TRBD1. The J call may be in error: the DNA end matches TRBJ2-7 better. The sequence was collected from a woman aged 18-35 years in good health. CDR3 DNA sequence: TGTGCCAGCAGTTTAGCAGCGACAGGGAACTACGAGCAGTACTTC. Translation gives CASSLAATGNYEQYF.